This paragraph reports one T cell receptor (beta chain). Its antigen specificity is not known. The input lacks base qualities; no much larger clone sits a single base away. V trim: 0 bases; J trim: 0 bases; unmatched bases: 4. CDR1 SGHNT and CDR2 YYREEE were looked up in the germline V gene (reference sequence). CDR3 length: 16 amino acids, cysteine to phenylalanine. Kept here is only the CDR3 DNA, which spans 48 bases and is read in frame from base 1. This sample was taken from a study of T cell responses to AZD1222 COVID-19 vaccine listed by TCRdb under 2021. About the study as a whole: AZD1222 recipients with second doses at about 4 weeks or about 12 weeks were pooled, because spike-specific TCR depth and breadth did not differ between schedules. Trial participants were enrolled by age into subgroups of 18-55, 56-69 and 70-plus years, and around 150, 29 and 61 TCR-sequenced participants, respectively, were included in these subgroups. A total of approximately 250 trial participants underwent TCR sequencing, of whom more than 200 had received two doses of AZD1222 and about 25 had received two doses of the MenACWY control vaccine. Study-level results and caveats: Nearly half of unique spike-specific TCRs reportedly recognized epitopes outside regions mutated in the B.1.351 and B.1.1.7 variants. After two AZD1222 doses, spike-specific TCR breadth and depth were significantly higher than at day 0 and than in MenACWY recipients. In the small 56-69-year group, the increase in depth fell short of significance, most likely because of low power. Vaccine-associated CD4 TCRs spanned the whole spike protein, with dominant responses in regions 160-218 and 743-854. Most participants were white British and females outnumbered males, and the authors suggested that clonal diversity may have been underestimated. Because no samples from the day 14 peak response were available, repertoires could be characterized only after the peak T cell response. Conclusions about previously exposed vaccinees are limited, since just a handful of AZD1222 recipients were seropositive for SARS-CoV-2 at baseline.

The CDR3 regions of human TCRbeta chains were analyzed by immunosequencing. The original methods were these. Repertoire TCRs were matched against a reference library of SARS-CoV-2-specific TCRs generated with the MIRA antigen-specificity platform. Breadth was defined as the fraction of unique TCRs that were SARS-CoV-2-associated. Depth was defined as the fraction of total T cells that were SARS-CoV-2-associated. Using the MIRA data, each spike-specific TCR was assigned both to the spike region to which the TCR was reactive and to a CD4 or CD8 class. Log10-transformed breadth and depth values were compared by one-way ANOVA with Sidak's multiple comparisons tests. The table comes from immuneACCESS by way of TCRdb, which keeps in-frame sequences with V and J called. Part of the clones is missing from these tables; in studies checked, under half for an unresolved V gene and the rest for unknown reasons. Clone size and the V and J calls come from that table; the DNA yielded D and trimming. For this sample there are approximately 120,000 clones; approximately 90% appear just once. Approximately 5.5% of the sample is taken by the ten largest.

What this sample's time point label stands for: baseline before first vaccination. Samples from vaccinated people were obtained from the UK trials COV001 and COV002, which included a single-blind randomized controlled phase 2/3 trial of AZD1222 (ChAdOx1 nCoV-19) in healthy adults. For TCRbeta chain sequencing, PBMC samples from trial participants were taken at day 0 and at day 28 after the second dose. The sequence was collected from an adult in good health. Material: peripheral blood, obtained on day 0 of AZD1222 vaccination. Rearrangement joined TRBV5-4 to TRBJ2-3; 7 bases in the middle match TRBD2. The CDR3: CASSLGGRVSTDTQYF. At the DNA level, the sequence is TGTGCCAGCAGCTTGGGGGGGAGGGTGAGCACAGATACGCAGTATTTT.